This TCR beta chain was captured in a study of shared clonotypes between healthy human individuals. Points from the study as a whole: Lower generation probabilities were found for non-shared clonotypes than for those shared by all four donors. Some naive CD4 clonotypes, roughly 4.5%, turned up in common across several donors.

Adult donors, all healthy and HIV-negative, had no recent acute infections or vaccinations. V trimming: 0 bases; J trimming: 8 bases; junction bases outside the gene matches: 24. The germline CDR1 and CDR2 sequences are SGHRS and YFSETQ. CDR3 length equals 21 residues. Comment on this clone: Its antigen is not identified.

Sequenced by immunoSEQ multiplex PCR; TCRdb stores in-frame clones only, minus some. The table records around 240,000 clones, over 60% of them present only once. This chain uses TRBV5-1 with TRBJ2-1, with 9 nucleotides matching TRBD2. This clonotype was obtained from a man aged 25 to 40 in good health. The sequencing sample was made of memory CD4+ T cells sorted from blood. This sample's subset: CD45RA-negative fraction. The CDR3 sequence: CASSLGPSLHINSGRVDEQFF. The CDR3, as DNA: TGCGCCAGCAGCTTGGGCCCCTCGTTACACATAAATAGCGGGAGAGTCGATGAGCAGTTCTTC.